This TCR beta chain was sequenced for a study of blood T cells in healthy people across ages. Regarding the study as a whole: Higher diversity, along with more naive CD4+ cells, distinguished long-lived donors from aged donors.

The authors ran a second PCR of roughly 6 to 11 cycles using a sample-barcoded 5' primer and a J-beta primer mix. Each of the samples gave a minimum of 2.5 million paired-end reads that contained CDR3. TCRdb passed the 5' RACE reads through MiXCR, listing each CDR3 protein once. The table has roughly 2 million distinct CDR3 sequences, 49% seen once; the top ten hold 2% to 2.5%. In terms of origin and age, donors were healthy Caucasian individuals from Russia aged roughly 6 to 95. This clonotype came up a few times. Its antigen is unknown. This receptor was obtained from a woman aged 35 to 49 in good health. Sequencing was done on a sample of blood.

The CDR3 protein is CASSSLRGGNIQYF. The CDR3 DNA is TGTGCCAGCAGTTCTTTGCGGGGTGGAAACATTCAGTACTTC. The V and J genes are TRBV6-5 and TRBJ2-4, with a possible D match to TRBD2 (6 bases). Trimming stripped 4 bases from V and 6 bases from J, with 13 bases between. Germline-derived CDR1 and CDR2 are MNHEY and SVGAGI. This CDR3 is 14 amino acids long.